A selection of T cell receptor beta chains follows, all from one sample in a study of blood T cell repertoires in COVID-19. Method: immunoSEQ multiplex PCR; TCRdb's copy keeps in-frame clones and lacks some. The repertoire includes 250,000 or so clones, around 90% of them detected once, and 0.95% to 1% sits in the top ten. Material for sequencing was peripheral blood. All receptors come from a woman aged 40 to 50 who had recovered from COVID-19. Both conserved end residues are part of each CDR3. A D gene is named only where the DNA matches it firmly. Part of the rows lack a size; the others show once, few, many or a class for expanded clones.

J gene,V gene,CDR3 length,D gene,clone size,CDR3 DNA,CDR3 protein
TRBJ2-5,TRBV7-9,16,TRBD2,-,TGTGCCAGCAGCCCAATGACTAGCGGGAGCCAAGAGACCCAGTACTTC,CASSPMTSGSQETQYF
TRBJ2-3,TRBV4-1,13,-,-,TGCGCCAGCAGCCTGCCCGGCGGGGATACGCAGTATTTT,CASSLPGGDTQYF
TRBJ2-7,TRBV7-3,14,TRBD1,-,TGTGCCAGCAGTCCCGCAGGGGGCTCCTACGAGCAGTACTTC,CASSPAGGSYEQYF
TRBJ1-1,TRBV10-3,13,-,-,TGTGCCGCCGGTAGAGCGCGTGACACTGAAGCTTTCTTT,CAAGRARDTEAFF
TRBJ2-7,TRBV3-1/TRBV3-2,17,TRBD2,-,TGTGCCAGCAGCCACACCTGGGGAGGGCCGAACCCCCTCGAGCAGTACTTC,CASSHTWGGPNPLEQYF
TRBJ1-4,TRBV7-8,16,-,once,TGTGCCAGCAGCTTTAGGGAGGGACCACCTAATGAAAAACTGTTTTTT,CASSFREGPPNEKLFF
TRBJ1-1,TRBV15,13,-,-,TGTGCCACCAGCCCGACTGGACTGCTTGAAGCTTTCTTT,CATSPTGLLEAFF
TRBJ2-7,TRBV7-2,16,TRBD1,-,TGTGCCAGCAGCCCCCACCCGGGGACAGGGATTTACGAGCAGTACTTC,CASSPHPGTGIYEQYF
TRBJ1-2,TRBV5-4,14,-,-,TGTGCCAGCAGCCCCAGACAGGAAATCTCTGGCTACACCTTC,CASSPRQEISGYTF
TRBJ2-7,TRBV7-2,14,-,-,TGTGCCAGCACCATCCCAGGGGCGTCCTACGAGCAGTACTTC,CASTIPGASYEQYF
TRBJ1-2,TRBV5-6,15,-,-,TGTGCCAGCAGCCTCAGTGTTGTGGGACTGGGTGGCTACACCTTC,CASSLSVVGLGGYTF
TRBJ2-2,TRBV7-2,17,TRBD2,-,TGTGCCAGCAGCCACCCTCCGGGGCGCGGGGGGGCCGGGGAGCTGTTTTTT,CASSHPPGRGGAGELFF
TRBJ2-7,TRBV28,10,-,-,TGTGCCAGCGGGCCCGCGGAGCAGTACTTC,CASGPAEQYF
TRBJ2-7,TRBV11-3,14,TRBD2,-,TGTGCCAGCAGCCGGACTAGCGGGGAGTACGAGCAGTACTTC,CASSRTSGEYEQYF
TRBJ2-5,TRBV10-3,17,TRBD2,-,TGTGCCATCAGCCAACGACTAGCGGGAGGGCCGCAGGAGACCCAGTACTTC,CAISQRLAGGPQETQYF
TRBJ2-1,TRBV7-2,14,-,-,TGTGCCAGCAGCTTACCCGACAGGTCCAATGAGCAGTTCTTC,CASSLPDRSNEQFF
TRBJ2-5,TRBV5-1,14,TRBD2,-,TGCGCCAGCAGCAAAACTAGCGGGGTCGAGACCCAGTACTTC,CASSKTSGVETQYF
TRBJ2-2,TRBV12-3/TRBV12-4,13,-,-,TGTGCCAGCAGTTTAGGAGGAACGACCAAGCTGTTTTTT,CASSLGGTTKLFF
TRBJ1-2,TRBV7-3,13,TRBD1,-,TGTGCCAGCAGCCAGACAGGGACTGGCGGCTACACCTTC,CASSQTGTGGYTF
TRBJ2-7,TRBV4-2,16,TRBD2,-,TGTGCCAGCAGCCAAGTCGCGGGAGGGGGGGCCTACGAGCAGTACTTC,CASSQVAGGGAYEQYF
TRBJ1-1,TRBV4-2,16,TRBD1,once,TGTGCCAGCAGCCAAGATCGCGGAGGGGGCGGCACTGAAGCTTTCTTT,CASSQDRGGGGTEAFF
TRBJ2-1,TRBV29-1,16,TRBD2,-,TGCAGCGTGGAAGGACTAGCGGGAGTGGGTTACAATGAGCAGTTCTTC,CSVEGLAGVGYNEQFF